A selection of T cell receptor beta chains follows, all from one sample in a study of CD8 T cells in ankylosing spondylitis. TCRdb passed the 5' RACE reads through MiXCR, listing each CDR3 protein once. The table shows about 500,000 distinct CDR3 sequences, with 9.5% to 15% occurring only once. The sample consisted of blood, either unsorted or a sorted T cell fraction (not recorded which). The receptors stem from a male donor with ankylosing spondylitis. Both conserved end residues are part of each CDR3. A D gene is named only where the DNA matches it firmly. Part of the rows lack a size; the others show once, few, many or a class for expanded clones.

clone_size: .
v_call: TRBV27
j_call: TRBJ1-1
d_call: .
cdr3_length: 15
cdr3_aa: CASSSRGWTTTEAFF
cdr3_nt: TGTGCCAGCAGCTCCCGCGGGTGGACCACCACTGAAGCTTTCTTT

clone_size: .
v_call: TRBV5-6
j_call: TRBJ1-5
d_call: .
cdr3_length: 12
cdr3_aa: CASSLQASDQHF
cdr3_nt: TGTGCCAGCAGCTTGCAGGCGTCCGACCAGCATTTT

clone_size: many
v_call: TRBV3-1
j_call: TRBJ1-5
d_call: .
cdr3_length: 14
cdr3_aa: CASSQGGGNQPQHF
cdr3_nt: TGTGCCAGCAGTCAAGGGGGTGGCAATCAGCCCCAGCATTTT

clone_size: few
v_call: TRBV20-1
j_call: TRBJ2-1
d_call: .
cdr3_length: 13
cdr3_aa: CSARRGLLNEQFF
cdr3_nt: TGCAGTGCTAGAAGGGGACTCTTAAATGAGCAGTTCTTC

clone_size: few
v_call: TRBV5-1
j_call: TRBJ2-7
d_call: .
cdr3_length: 14
cdr3_aa: CASSAGTGDYEQYF
cdr3_nt: TGCGCCAGCAGCGCAGGGACGGGGGACTACGAGCAGTACTTC

clone_size: few
v_call: TRBV25-1
j_call: TRBJ2-3
d_call: TRBD1
cdr3_length: 15
cdr3_aa: CASRQTGGLIDTQYF
cdr3_nt: TGTGCCAGCCGGCAGACAGGGGGGCTGATAGATACGCAGTATTTT

clone_size: few
v_call: TRBV6-2/TRBV6-3
j_call: TRBJ2-2
d_call: .
cdr3_length: 13
cdr3_aa: CASSHDETGELFF
cdr3_nt: TGTGCCAGCAGTCACGACGAAACCGGGGAGCTGTTTTTT

clone_size: .
v_call: TRBV9
j_call: TRBJ1-5
d_call: .
cdr3_length: 13
cdr3_aa: CASGGSENQPQHF
cdr3_nt: TGTGCCAGCGGCGGATCGGAAAATCAGCCCCAGCATTTT

clone_size: many
v_call: TRBV5-6
j_call: TRBJ2-3
d_call: .
cdr3_length: 13
cdr3_aa: CASSLYHTDTQYF
cdr3_nt: TGTGCCAGCAGCTTATACCACACAGATACGCAGTATTTT

clone_size: many
v_call: TRBV29-1
j_call: TRBJ2-3
d_call: TRBD1
cdr3_length: 12
cdr3_aa: CSTRQGPDTQYF
cdr3_nt: TGCAGCACCCGACAGGGCCCAGATACGCAGTATTTT

clone_size: .
v_call: TRBV20-1
j_call: TRBJ2-7
d_call: .
cdr3_length: 14
cdr3_aa: CSAVSPRGTEEQYF
cdr3_nt: TGCAGTGCCGTAAGCCCCCGGGGGACGGAAGAGCAGTACTTC

clone_size: many
v_call: TRBV11-2
j_call: TRBJ2-5
d_call: .
cdr3_length: 15
cdr3_aa: CASSVSPGRQETQYF
cdr3_nt: TGTGCCAGCAGCGTCTCACCGGGACGCCAAGAGACCCAGTACTTC

clone_size: few
v_call: TRBV27
j_call: TRBJ2-5
d_call: .
cdr3_length: 13
cdr3_aa: CASSPLQGETQYF
cdr3_nt: TGTGCCAGCAGCCCTCTTCAGGGGGAGACCCAGTACTTC

clone_size: few
v_call: TRBV12-3/TRBV12-4
j_call: TRBJ2-5
d_call: TRBD1
cdr3_length: 15
cdr3_aa: CASSRTGGVQETQYF
cdr3_nt: TGTGCCAGCAGTCGGACAGGGGGGGTCCAAGAGACCCAGTACTTC

clone_size: .
v_call: TRBV3-1
j_call: TRBJ2-7
d_call: TRBD2
cdr3_length: 14
cdr3_aa: CASSRTSGRREQYF
cdr3_nt: TGTGCCAGCAGCCGGACTAGCGGGAGAAGGGAGCAGTACTTC

clone_size: few
v_call: TRBV5-6
j_call: TRBJ1-1
d_call: .
cdr3_length: 14
cdr3_aa: CASSLAPVNTEAFF
cdr3_nt: TGTGCCAGCAGCTTGGCTCCCGTGAACACTGAAGCTTTCTTT

clone_size: .
v_call: TRBV7-8
j_call: TRBJ2-7
d_call: .
cdr3_length: 13
cdr3_aa: CASSLSRTYEQYF
cdr3_nt: TGTGCCAGCAGCTTAAGTCGCACCTACGAGCAGTACTTC

clone_size: many
v_call: TRBV5-1
j_call: TRBJ2-1
d_call: .
cdr3_length: 12
cdr3_aa: CASSPDYNEQFF
cdr3_nt: TGCGCCAGCAGCCCTGACTACAATGAGCAGTTCTTC

clone_size: many
v_call: TRBV11-3
j_call: TRBJ2-1
d_call: .
cdr3_length: 14
cdr3_aa: CASSLTLPDHEQFF
cdr3_nt: TGTGCCAGCAGCCTGACACTCCCTGACCATGAGCAGTTCTTC

clone_size: .
v_call: TRBV20-1
j_call: TRBJ2-1
d_call: TRBD2
cdr3_length: 14
cdr3_aa: CSALSGRATNEQFF
cdr3_nt: TGCAGTGCTCTTAGCGGGAGGGCCACAAATGAGCAGTTCTTC

clone_size: many
v_call: TRBV5-1
j_call: TRBJ2-5
d_call: TRBD2
cdr3_length: 14
cdr3_aa: CASRETGGGETQYF
cdr3_nt: TGCGCCAGCAGGGAGACGGGAGGTGGAGAGACCCAGTACTTC

clone_size: few
v_call: TRBV5-1
j_call: TRBJ2-1
d_call: .
cdr3_length: 14
cdr3_aa: CASSFGTMGNEQFF
cdr3_nt: TGCGCCAGCAGCTTCGGGACAATGGGAAATGAGCAGTTCTTC

clone_size: .
v_call: TRBV7-8
j_call: TRBJ1-5
d_call: .
cdr3_length: 14
cdr3_aa: CASSLNSGNQPQHF
cdr3_nt: TGTGCCAGCAGCTTAAATTCTGGCAATCAGCCCCAGCATTTT

clone_size: many
v_call: TRBV5-1
j_call: TRBJ2-2
d_call: TRBD2
cdr3_length: 16
cdr3_aa: CASSLGAGVSTGELFF
cdr3_nt: TGCGCCAGCAGCTTGGGTGCGGGAGTGAGCACCGGGGAGCTGTTTTTT

clone_size: many
v_call: TRBV18
j_call: TRBJ2-4
d_call: .
cdr3_length: 14
cdr3_aa: CASSPPGLAGIQYF
cdr3_nt: TGTGCCAGCTCACCGCCAGGGTTGGCAGGCATTCAGTACTTC

clone_size: .
v_call: TRBV5-1
j_call: TRBJ2-1
d_call: TRBD2
cdr3_length: 17
cdr3_aa: CASSRTGLAGGGGEQFF
cdr3_nt: TGCGCCAGCAGCCGAACCGGACTAGCGGGAGGCGGGGGTGAGCAGTTCTTC

clone_size: .
v_call: TRBV20-1
j_call: TRBJ2-3
d_call: TRBD2
cdr3_length: 16
cdr3_aa: CSASGPSGRAADTQYF
cdr3_nt: TGCAGTGCTAGTGGCCCTAGCGGGAGGGCCGCAGATACGCAGTATTTT

clone_size: many
v_call: TRBV3-1
j_call: TRBJ2-1
d_call: .
cdr3_length: 14
cdr3_aa: CASSQDGSYNEQFF
cdr3_nt: TGTGCCAGCAGCCAAGATGGATCCTACAATGAGCAGTTCTTC

clone_size: .
v_call: TRBV3-1
j_call: TRBJ1-3
d_call: .
cdr3_length: 16
cdr3_aa: CASSHSPLRGGNTIYF
cdr3_nt: TGTGCCAGCAGCCACTCTCCGTTGAGGGGTGGAAACACCATATATTTT

clone_size: many
v_call: TRBV12-3/TRBV12-4
j_call: TRBJ2-1
d_call: .
cdr3_length: 15
cdr3_aa: CASVVGFVSYNEQFF
cdr3_nt: TGTGCCAGCGTAGTGGGGTTCGTCTCCTACAATGAGCAGTTCTTC

clone_size: many
v_call: TRBV5-1
j_call: TRBJ2-5
d_call: TRBD2
cdr3_length: 14
cdr3_aa: CASSLAGEEETQYF
cdr3_nt: TGCGCCAGCAGCCTAGCGGGAGAGGAAGAGACCCAGTACTTC

clone_size: few
v_call: TRBV28
j_call: TRBJ2-3
d_call: TRBD2
cdr3_length: 17
cdr3_aa: CASSYHSGRALSDTQYF
cdr3_nt: TGTGCCAGCAGTTACCATAGCGGGAGGGCGCTTTCAGATACGCAGTATTTT

clone_size: many
v_call: TRBV9
j_call: TRBJ1-5
d_call: .
cdr3_length: 13
cdr3_aa: CASSVGSNQPQHF
cdr3_nt: TGTGCCAGCAGCGTAGGAAGCAATCAGCCCCAGCATTTT

clone_size: few
v_call: TRBV20-1
j_call: TRBJ2-1
d_call: .
cdr3_length: 12
cdr3_aa: CSARYFSNEQFF
cdr3_nt: TGCAGTGCTCGCTATTTCTCCAATGAGCAGTTCTTC

clone_size: few
v_call: TRBV6-5
j_call: TRBJ2-1
d_call: TRBD1
cdr3_length: 15
cdr3_aa: CASSYFGQGVSEQFF
cdr3_nt: TGTGCCAGCAGTTACTTTGGCCAGGGGGTGAGTGAGCAGTTCTTC